The 14 T cell receptor beta chains given below trace back to one sample, sequenced in a study of cytomegalovirus exposure and HLA in healthy donors. PCR primers comprised 60 Vbeta and 13 Jbeta primers. Method: immunoSEQ multiplex PCR; TCRdb's copy keeps in-frame clones and lacks some. The table includes roughly 100,000 clones, about 60% detected once. Sequencing was performed on PBMCs. Receptor source: a human donor in good health.

The chain uses TRBV7-3 and TRBJ1-4; 7 bases match TRBD1. There are 15 residues in the CDR3. V shed 2 bases, J shed 4 bases, and the junction held 4 bases outside the gene matches. Germline CDR1 is SGHTA and CDR2 is FQGTGA. CDR3 in DNA: TGTGCCAGCAGCTTATCCGGGACAGTTAATGAAAAACTGTTTTTT. Residues: CASSLSGTVNEKLFF.

This sequence joins TRBV4-1 and TRBJ2-7, with 7 nucleotides matching TRBD2. V shed 1 base, J shed 3 bases, and the junction held 6 bases outside the gene matches. Germline CDR1 reads MGHRA; CDR2 reads YSYEKL. This CDR3 region has 15 residues. CDR3 nucleotides: TGCGCCAGCAGCCAAGGGAGCGGGACTCGCTACGAGCAGTACTTC. Residues: CASSQGSGTRYEQYF.

Details on this clone: The junction shows a germline mismatch at one end, possibly a read error. V gene TRBV6-1 combines with J gene TRBJ1-1; a possible D gene is TRBD1 (6 bases). Germline CDR1 MNHNS, CDR2 SASEGT. CDR3 length: 14 residues. CDR3 protein: CASSDPGQYTEASF. The CDR3 nucleotides read TGTGCCAGCAGTGATCCTGGACAGTACACTGAAGCTTCCTTT.

This chain connects TRBV6-1 to TRBJ1-5; D may be TRBD1 (6 bases). The CDR3 is 14 amino acids. Trimming shortened V by 11 bases and J by 0 bases, and 14 bases separated the two germline ends. In germline, CDR1 is MNHNS, CDR2 SASEGT. CDR3 loop: CAGGASYSNQPQHF. CDR3 sequence (DNA): TGTGCCGGGGGGGCCAGCTATAGCAATCAGCCCCAGCATTTT.

This chain links TRBV4-2 with TRBJ2-1, with 12 bases fitting TRBD2. Germline CDR1 is LGHNA and CDR2 is YNFKEQ. The CDR3 length is 18 residues. V lost 4 bases to trimming and J lost 4 bases; unmatched junction nucleotides: 11. The CDR3: CASSLRTSGTGGYNEQFF. CDR3 DNA sequence: TGTGCCAGCAGCCTCCGGACTAGCGGGACGGGGGGTTACAATGAGCAGTTCTTC.

The chain recombines TRBV9 with TRBJ1-2; a weak D match, TRBD1 (6 bases). Trimming shortened V by 0 bases and J by 2 bases, and 8 bases separated the two germline ends. The CDR3 contains 14 residues. The germline gives CDR1 SGDLS, CDR2 YYNGEE. CDR3 bases: TGTGCCAGCAGCGTAGACACAGGGAACTATGGCTACACCTTC. Protein product: CASSVDTGNYGYTF.

This clone was detected a few times. Additional DNA sequences in this sample encode the identical CDR3. The genes are TRBV18 and TRBJ2-5, with D maybe TRBD2 (6 bases). V lost 3 bases and J 1 base, leaving 6 bases between the germline ends. There are 13 residues in the CDR3. In germline, CDR1 is KGHSH, CDR2 LQKENI. The CDR3 nucleotides read TGTGCCAGCTCACCGGGACTCCAAGAGACCCAGTACTTC. Translation: CASSPGLQETQYF.

V usage is TRBV11-2 and J usage is TRBJ2-2; the match to TRBD2 covers 14 bases. CDR3 length: 18 residues. CDR1 and CDR2 from the germline V gene are SGHAT and FQNNGV. The junction had 8 bases not matched to a gene; V was cut back by 5 bases and J by 3 bases. CDR3 nucleotides: TGTGCCAGCAGCCCAGGACTAGCGGGAGGATCGTACACCGGGGAGCTGTTTTTT. Translation: CASSPGLAGGSYTGELFF.

This clone was counted only a few times. V is TRBV9 and J is TRBJ2-2; D possibly corresponds to TRBD1 (5 bases). The germline V gene encodes CDR1 SGDLS and CDR2 YYNGEE. The CDR3 is 17 residues long. Trimming took 3 bases from V and 4 from J, leaving 19 bases between them. The CDR3 sequence: CASSGPVGHLGTGELFF. The CDR3 bases are TGTGCCAGCAGCGGCCCCGTAGGACACTTGGGCACCGGGGAGCTGTTTTTT. The variable domain in full, with the rest retrieved from reference TRBV9 and TRBJ2-2, is DSGVTQTPKHLITATGQRVTLRCSPRSGDLSVYWYQQSLDQGLQFLIQYYNGEERAKGNILERFSAQQFPDLHSELNLSSLELGDSALYFCASSGPVGHLGTGELFFGEGSRLTVL.

This clone was counted a few times. J is TRBJ2-1 and V is TRBV28; 8 bases fit TRBD2. The V segment lost 2 bases and the J segment 0 bases; nucleotides outside the gene matches: 6. Germline loops: CDR1 MDHEN, CDR2 SYDVKM. This CDR3 is 17 amino acids long. CDR3: CASSLMGGRSSYNEQFF. The CDR3, as DNA: TGTGCCAGCAGTTTAATGGGCGGGAGGAGCTCCTACAATGAGCAGTTCTTC.

This chain connects TRBV6-1 to TRBJ1-6, with 8 bases matching TRBD1. V trimming: 8 bases; J trimming: 9 bases; junction bases outside the gene matches: 9. The CDR3 is 14 amino acids. Germline loops: CDR1 MNHNS, CDR2 SASEGT. This chain's CDR3 is CASEGRQGRSPLHF. The CDR3 coding sequence is TGTGCCAGCGAGGGAAGACAGGGGCGTTCACCCCTCCACTTT.

The chain uses TRBV19 and TRBJ1-2; weak D call: TRBD1 (6 bases). The CDR3 contains 14 residues. CDR1 is LNHDA, CDR2 SQIVND, per germline (reference sequence). V lost 7 bases to trimming and J lost 2 bases, with 14 bases between them. The CDR3 loop reads CASTTGPINYGYTF. CDR3 in DNA: TGTGCCAGTACCACAGGGCCGATAAACTATGGCTACACCTTC.

V gene TRBV30 combines with J gene TRBJ2-3, with no clear D. CDR3 size: 13 residues. The germline V gene has CDR1 GTSNPN and CDR2 SVGIG (reference sequence). V was shortened by 4 bases and J by 1 base, with 9 bases between the two germline ends. DNA for the CDR3: TGTGCCTGGACATTGGGCGGCACAGATACGCAGTATTTT. It specifies CAWTLGGTDTQYF. The full variable domain, its missing parts supplied by reference TRBV30 and TRBJ2-3, is SQTIHQWPATLVQPVGSPLSLECTVEGTSNPNLYWYRQAAGRGLQLLFYSVGIGQISSEVPQNLSASRPQDRQFILSSKKLLLSDSGFYLCAWTLGGTDTQYFGPGTRLTVL.

DNA for the CDR3: TGCGCCAGCAGCTTGGAGGCAGGGTTGTCGAACACTGAAGCTTTCTTT. Protein product: CASSLEAGLSNTEAFF. V usage is TRBV5-1 and J usage is TRBJ1-1; TRBD1 might be the D (5 bases). V dropped 0 bases and J dropped 1 base, with 13 bases sitting between them. This CDR3 comprises 16 residues. The germline V gene has CDR1 SGHRS and CDR2 YFSETQ.